Sequencing of this TCR beta chain was carried out in a study of blood T cell repertoires in COVID-19. At the level of the study: Samples of COVID-19 (acute and convalescent) were obtained from the United States, Italy and Spain.

Enrollment of patients from Seattle took place during active infection, with longitudinal follow-up. The CDR3 extends over 16 amino acids. Germline V gene sequence: CDR1 SGDLS, CDR2 YYNGEE. The V segment lost 0 bases and the J segment 8 bases; nucleotides outside the gene matches: 2. Per the original methods: Reference gene primer amplification gave estimated nucleated cell counts. Sequenced by immunoSEQ multiplex PCR; TCRdb stores in-frame clones only, minus some. D and trimming were read from the DNA, whereas the V and J calls and clone size are those reported in that table. The repertoire consists of more than 200,000 clones, with 85% to 90% occurring once and the leading ten covering roughly 5%.

This clonotype originated in a woman aged 60-70 years with COVID-19, enrolled during active disease. The specimen was peripheral blood. V usage is TRBV9 and J usage is TRBJ2-2, with 15 bases fitting TRBD2. CDR3 DNA sequence: TGTGCCAGCAGCGTAGCTGGGACTAGCGGGAGGGGGGAGCTGTTTTTT. Protein sequence: CASSVAGTSGRGELFF.